A selection of T cell receptor beta chains follows, all from one sample in a study of CD8 T cells in Susac syndrome. Each CDR3 protein gets one entry after TCRdb re-called the immunoSEQ multiplex PCR reads with MiXCR. The repertoire holds roughly 180,000 distinct CDR3 sequences, with 90% to 95% as singletons. The sequencing sample was made of CD4+ T cells from PBMCs. Source of these receptors: a human donor with multiple sclerosis. CDR3s include the opening cysteine and the closing phenylalanine or tryptophan. D genes are given only for firm matches. Size tells how often a clone was seen (once, few, many) or the class of an expanded clone, and some rows leave it out.

TRBJ1-1 TRBV29-1 TRBD1 NA CSVEGGQGQGTEAFF TGCAGCGTTGAAGGGGGACAGGGGCAGGGCACTGAAGCTTTCTTT
TRBJ2-1 TRBV19 NA NA CASLDSMDNEQFF TGTGCCAGTCTCGATTCCATGGACAATGAGCAGTTCTTC
TRBJ2-2 TRBV5-1 NA NA CASSLKDSTGELFF TGCGCCAGCAGCCTAAAGGACTCCACCGGGGAGCTGTTTTTT
TRBJ1-1 TRBV18 NA NA CASSPRRGDMNTEAFF TGTGCCAGCTCACCGCGTAGAGGGGACATGAACACTGAAGCTTTCTTT
TRBJ2-7 TRBV7-2 NA NA CASSFTGRWEQYF TGTGCCAGCAGCTTTACGGGGCGGTGGGAGCAGTACTTC
TRBJ1-1 TRBV20-1 TRBD1 NA CSARDGTGETEAFF TGCAGTGCTAGAGATGGGACAGGGGAAACTGAAGCTTTCTTT
TRBJ2-1 TRBV23-1 TRBD2 NA CASSGLAGVENEQFF TGCGCCAGCAGTGGGCTAGCGGGAGTAGAAAATGAGCAGTTCTTC
TRBJ2-1 TRBV6-2/TRBV6-3 TRBD2 NA CASSSYSGRRNEQFF TGTGCCAGCAGTTCTTATAGCGGGAGGAGGAATGAGCAGTTCTTC
TRBJ2-1 TRBV20-1 TRBD2 once CSARDTGGSMYEQFF TGCAGTGCTAGAGATACGGGCGGGAGTATGTATGAGCAGTTCTTC
TRBJ2-5 TRBV5-8 TRBD2 NA CASSLAIIAGAGETQYF TGTGCCAGCAGCTTGGCTATTATAGCGGGGGCCGGGGAGACCCAGTACTTC
TRBJ2-5 TRBV2 NA NA CASSEALVEETQYF TGTGCCAGCAGTGAAGCGCTTGTGGAAGAGACCCAGTACTTC
TRBJ2-7 TRBV5-1 NA few CASSLSGHEQYF TGCGCCAGCAGCTTGTCTGGACACGAGCAGTACTTC
TRBJ1-5 TRBV10-3 TRBD1 NA CAISESGDRGRQPQHF TGTGCCATCAGTGAGTCAGGGGACAGGGGAAGACAGCCCCAGCATTTT
TRBJ2-1 TRBV15 TRBD2 NA CATSRRGSDEQFF TGTGCCACCAGCAGGCGGGGGTCCGATGAGCAGTTCTTC
TRBJ2-7 TRBV21-1 NA NA CASSNSTGGHYEQYF TGTGCCAGCAGCAATTCGACAGGGGGGCACTACGAGCAGTACTTC
TRBJ1-1 TRBV29-1 NA NA CSVEVTGNTEAFF TGCAGCGTTGAAGTGACAGGGAACACTGAAGCTTTCTTT
TRBJ2-1 TRBV13 TRBD2 NA CASSHPLAGDYNEQFF TGTGCCAGCAGCCACCCCCTAGCGGGAGACTACAATGAGCAGTTCTTC
TRBJ1-5 TRBV5-1 NA NA CASSLAGDGRSPQHF TGCGCCAGCAGCTTGGCCGGGGACGGCCGAAGTCCCCAGCATTTT
TRBJ2-5 TRBV19 NA once CASSSGTTGETQYF TGTGCCAGTAGTTCCGGGACAACAGGGGAGACCCAGTACTTC
TRBJ2-1 TRBV3-1 TRBD2 NA CASSHPGTSPKREQFF TGTGCCAGCAGCCATCCCGGGACTAGCCCCAAGAGGGAGCAGTTCTTC
TRBJ1-1 TRBV28 NA NA CASRTGVKNTEAFF TGTGCCAGCAGGACCGGGGTCAAGAACACTGAAGCTTTCTTT
TRBJ1-1 TRBV18 TRBD1 NA CASSPVGTGSTEAFF TGTGCCAGCTCACCTGTCGGGACAGGGAGCACTGAAGCTTTCTTT
TRBJ1-6 TRBV29-1 NA NA CSVGRGRDSPLHF TGCAGCGTTGGTCGGGGGCGGGATTCACCCCTCCACTTT
TRBJ2-7 TRBV6-5 TRBD1 NA CASSYMDRDYEQYF TGTGCCAGCAGTTACATGGACAGGGACTACGAGCAGTACTTC
TRBJ1-4 TRBV2 NA NA CASSALPATNEKLFF TGTGCCAGCAGTGCCCTTCCTGCAACTAATGAAAAACTGTTTTTT
TRBJ2-3 TRBV7-3 TRBD2 NA CASSLTLAGGGLDTQYF TGTGCCAGCAGCTTAACCCTAGCGGGAGGGGGTTTAGATACGCAGTATTTT
TRBJ2-4 TRBV3-1 NA once CASSQAPDGGMAKNIQYF TGTGCCAGCAGCCAAGCCCCGGACGGGGGAATGGCCAAAAACATTCAGTACTTC
TRBJ2-3 TRBV20-1 TRBD2 NA CSARDLEGGTTDTQYF TGCAGTGCTAGAGATCTGGAGGGAGGGACCACAGATACGCAGTATTTT
TRBJ2-1 TRBV19 NA NA CATGRAGYNEQFF TGTGCCACTGGGCGAGCTGGATACAATGAGCAGTTCTTC
TRBJ1-6 TRBV5-1 TRBD1 once CASSSLQGDSPLHF TGCGCCAGCAGCAGCCTCCAGGGGGATTCACCCCTCCACTTT
TRBJ2-7 TRBV12-3/TRBV12-4 NA NA CASTPGPTYEQYF TGTGCCAGCACCCCTGGACCGACGTACGAGCAGTACTTC
TRBJ2-7 TRBV5-6 TRBD1 NA CASSLVRTGTYEQYF TGTGCCAGCAGCTTGGTAAGGACAGGGACCTACGAGCAGTACTTC
TRBJ1-5 TRBV24-1 TRBD1 NA CALNRDRSNQPQHF TGTGCCCTCAACCGGGACAGAAGTAATCAGCCCCAGCATTTT
TRBJ1-2 TRBV12-3/TRBV12-4 NA NA CASSLPGANYGYTF TGTGCCAGCAGTTTGCCAGGAGCCAACTATGGCTACACCTTC
TRBJ2-3 TRBV7-5 NA NA CISVSEKRLVKTDTQYF NA
TRBJ2-1 TRBV5-1 NA NA CASSLPDYEQFF TGCGCCAGCAGCTTGCCCGATTATGAGCAGTTCTTC
TRBJ2-5 TRBV30 NA NA CAWSEGTVETQYF TGTGCCTGGAGTGAGGGGACCGTAGAGACCCAGTACTTC
TRBJ2-2 TRBV12-3/TRBV12-4 NA NA CASSLLGGRTGELFF TGTGCCAGCAGTTTGTTAGGGGGTCGCACCGGGGAGCTGTTTTTT
TRBJ1-2 TRBV2 TRBD1 NA CAGGTGSVQGYTF TGTGCCGGGGGGACAGGGTCGGTTCAAGGCTACACCTTC
TRBJ1-2 TRBV12-3/TRBV12-4 TRBD1 NA CASSLTGGAGYTF TGTGCCAGCAGCTTGACAGGGGGGGCCGGCTACACCTTC
TRBJ2-1 TRBV29-1 NA NA CSVAWQQAYNEQFF TGCAGCGTGGCCTGGCAGCAAGCCTACAATGAGCAGTTCTTC
TRBJ2-3 TRBV4-1 NA NA CASSQESPYTDTQYF TGCGCCAGCAGCCAAGAAAGCCCTTACACAGATACGCAGTATTTT
TRBJ1-5 TRBV30 TRBD1 once CAWSVLGQGDQPQHF TGTGCCTGGAGTGTACTCGGACAGGGAGATCAGCCCCAGCATTTT
TRBJ2-2 TRBV12-3/TRBV12-4 NA NA CASSGGREAPGELFF TGTGCCAGCAGCGGAGGCAGGGAGGCCCCCGGGGAGCTGTTTTTT
TRBJ1-6 TRBV27 NA NA CASRPQGFNSPLHF TGTGCCAGCAGGCCACAGGGATTTAATTCACCCCTCCACTTT
TRBJ1-6 TRBV2 TRBD1 once CASSEGTGVSPLHF TGTGCCAGCAGTGAAGGGACAGGGGTGTCACCCCTCCACTTT
TRBJ1-1 TRBV29-1 NA NA CSVAKGWNTEAFF TGCAGCGTCGCCAAGGGGTGGAACACTGAAGCTTTCTTT